The T cell receptor (beta chain) described here comes from a study of OX40 agonist ivuxolimab in advanced cancers. About the research overall: Partial responses were achieved by three patients, one with hepatocellular carcinoma and two with cutaneous melanoma.

Assay: immunoSEQ multiplex PCR; the TCRdb copy retains only in-frame clones and omits some. Of 40,000 or so clones in the sample, around 80% were seen once. Trimming took 5 bases from V and 6 from J, leaving 19 bases between them. Germline V gene data show CDR1 as SEHNR and CDR2 as FQNEAQ (reference sequence). The CDR3 sequence is 15 residues long. The sequences come from CD4+ or CD8+ T cells sorted from blood, collected in a trial of the OX40 agonist ivuxolimab. V gene TRBV7-9 combines with J gene TRBJ1-1, with a weak D call TRBD1 (5 bases). The TCR sequence derives from an adult with an advanced solid tumor such as melanoma, head and neck, liver or kidney cancer. CDR3 nucleotide sequence: TGTGCCAGCAGCCCCAACGGGGTCCCGGGGGCTGAAGCTTTCTTT. Its protein is CASSPNGVPGAEAFF. The full variable domain, in which reference TRBV7-9 and TRBJ1-1 provide the parts outside the CDR3, is DTGVSQNPRHKITKRGQNVTFRCDPISEHNRLYWYRQTLGQGPEFLTYFQNEAQLEKSRLLSDRFSAERPKGSFSTLEIQRTEQGDSAMYLCASSPNGVPGAEAFFGQGTRLTVV.